The 5 T cell receptor beta chains listed next were all sequenced from one sample in a study of T-cell memory formation after mild COVID-19. TCRdb re-analysed the 5' RACE reads in MiXCR, keeping a single row per CDR3 protein. The sample contains some 120,000 distinct CDR3 sequences, approximately 15% of which appear only once. The sample consisted of PBMCs or a T cell subset sorted from them (not recorded which). These receptors all come from an adult woman who had mild COVID-19 (a few samples of this study predate the infection). Cell type and time point are not known.

There are a few counts of this clonotype. The chain carries TRBV7-8 and TRBJ1-1; D ambiguous. Germline CDR1 is SGHVS and CDR2 is FQNEAQ. The CDR3 sequence is 15 residues long. V lost 0 bases and J 0 bases, leaving 8 bases between the germline ends. The CDR3 loop is CASSLALRMNTEAFF. DNA of the CDR3: TGTGCCAGCAGCTTAGCGCTCAGGATGAACACTGAAGCTTTCTTT.

This clonotype was seen a few times. This chain links TRBV5-5 with TRBJ1-1; D might be TRBD1 (5 bases). The CDR3 runs to 14 residues. The V and J ends lost 1 base and 4 bases respectively, with 11 bases between them. Germline-derived CDR1 and CDR2 are SGHKS and YYEKEE (reference sequence). CDR3 nucleotides: TGTGCCAGCAGCTTGTGGGGCGGGCGCACTGAAGCTTTCTTT. It specifies CASSLWGGRTEAFF.

The chain links TRBV29-1 to TRBJ2-5; TRBD1 matches 8 bases. CDR3 size: 12 residues. In germline, CDR1 is SQVTM, CDR2 ANQGSEA. Trimming cost V 7 bases and J 5 bases; bases outside gene matches: 6. CDR3 residues: CSGRTGRETQYF. The CDR3 nucleotides read TGCAGCGGAAGGACAGGGAGGGAGACCCAGTACTTC.

V usage is TRBV24-1 and J usage is TRBJ2-3, with no clear D. Per germline, CDR1 KGHDR and CDR2 SFDVKD. V was clipped by 7 bases and J by 0 bases, with 7 bases between them. CDR3 length: 13 residues. The CDR3 region has the DNA TGTGCCACCAGGCTCGGAAGCACAGATACGCAGTATTTT. The encoded protein is CATRLGSTDTQYF.

In regard to this clonotype: Germline and junction disagree at one end, which may indicate a read error. The chain combines TRBV12-3 or TRBV12-4 with TRBJ1-5, with D unresolved. This CDR3 spans 12 amino acids. CDR3 sequence (DNA): TGTGACAGCAGCCCGGACGGTCAGCCCCAGCATTTT. It yields the protein CDSSPDGQPQHF.